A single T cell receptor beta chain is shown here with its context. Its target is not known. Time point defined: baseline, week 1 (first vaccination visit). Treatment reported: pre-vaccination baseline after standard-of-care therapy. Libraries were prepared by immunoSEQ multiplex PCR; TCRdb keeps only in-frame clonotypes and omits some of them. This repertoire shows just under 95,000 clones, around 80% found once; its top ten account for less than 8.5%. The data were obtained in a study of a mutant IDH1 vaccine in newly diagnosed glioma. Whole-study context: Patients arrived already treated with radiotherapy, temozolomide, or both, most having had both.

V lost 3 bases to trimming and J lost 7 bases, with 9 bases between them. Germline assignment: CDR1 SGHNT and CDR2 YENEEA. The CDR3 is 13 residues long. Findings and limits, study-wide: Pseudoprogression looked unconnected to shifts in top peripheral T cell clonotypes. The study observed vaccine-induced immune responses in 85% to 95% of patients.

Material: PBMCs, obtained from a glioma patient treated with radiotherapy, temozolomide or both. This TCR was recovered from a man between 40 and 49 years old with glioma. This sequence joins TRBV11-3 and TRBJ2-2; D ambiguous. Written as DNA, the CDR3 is TGTGCCAGCAGCTTTTCCAGAATCGGGGAGCTGTTTTTT. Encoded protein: CASSFSRIGELFF.